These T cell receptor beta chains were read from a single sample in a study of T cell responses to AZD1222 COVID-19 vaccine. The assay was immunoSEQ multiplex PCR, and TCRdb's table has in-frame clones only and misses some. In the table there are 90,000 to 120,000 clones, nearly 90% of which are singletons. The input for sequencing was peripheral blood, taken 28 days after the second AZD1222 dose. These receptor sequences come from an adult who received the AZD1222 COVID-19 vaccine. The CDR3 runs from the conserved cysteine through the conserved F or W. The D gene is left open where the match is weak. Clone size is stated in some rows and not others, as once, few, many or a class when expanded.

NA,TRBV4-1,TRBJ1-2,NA,TGCGCCAGCAGCCAAGATCCCGCAGGGGCCTACTATGGCTACACCTTC,CASSQDPAGAYYGYTF
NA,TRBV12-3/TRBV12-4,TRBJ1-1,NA,TGTGCCAGCAGCCTCCAGGTGGGGCTGGGAGCTTTCTTT,CASSLQVGLGAFF
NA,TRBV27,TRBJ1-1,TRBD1,TGTGCCAGCAGTTTAGGGACAGGGGGCTCTGAAGCTTTCTTT,CASSLGTGGSEAFF
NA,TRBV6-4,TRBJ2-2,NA,TGTGCCAGCAGGAAGCTGATAGACACCGGGGAGCTGTTTTTT,CASRKLIDTGELFF
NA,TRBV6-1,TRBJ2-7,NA,TGTGCCAGCAGTGGTGAATCTAAAGCAAGGGAACACGGCACCTACGAGCAGTACTTC,CASSGESKAREHGTYEQYF
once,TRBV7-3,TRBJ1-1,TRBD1,TGTGCCAGCCGCCGGGACAGGGACACTGAAGCTTTCTTT,CASRRDRDTEAFF
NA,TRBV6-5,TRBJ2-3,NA,TGTGCCAGCAGTTACTCCGGGCAGATAATAGGAGATACGCAGTATTTT,CASSYSGQIIGDTQYF
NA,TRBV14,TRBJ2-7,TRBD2,TGTGCCAGCAGCCAAGGTAGCGGGAGATTTTTGTACGAGCAGTACTTC,CASSQGSGRFLYEQYF
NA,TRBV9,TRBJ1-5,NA,TGTGCCAGCAGCGGGAATGGAGTTCCGGCGGGCAATCAGCCCCAGCATTTT,CASSGNGVPAGNQPQHF
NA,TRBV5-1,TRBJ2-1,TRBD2,TGCGCCAGCAGCTTCTCTGCGGGAGCCTATGAGCAGTTCTTC,CASSFSAGAYEQFF
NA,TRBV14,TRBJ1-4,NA,TGTGCCAGCAGCCAGTCGATGGGGAGTAATGAAAAACTGTTTTTT,CASSQSMGSNEKLFF
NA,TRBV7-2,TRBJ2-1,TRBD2,TGTGCCAGCAGCAAGACTAGCGGCTCCTACAATGAGCAGTTCTTC,CASSKTSGSYNEQFF
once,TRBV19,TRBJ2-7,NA,TGTGCCAGTAGCGTATCGGACAGTGTCTACGAGCAGTACTTC,CASSVSDSVYEQYF
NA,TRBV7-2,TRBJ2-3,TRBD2,TGTGCCAGCAGCTACCGGACTAGCGGGCCCACAGATACGCAGTATTTT,CASSYRTSGPTDTQYF
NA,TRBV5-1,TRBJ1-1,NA,TGCGCCAGCAGCCCATCTCCCCGGGCCGGCACTGAAGCTTTCTTT,CASSPSPRAGTEAFF
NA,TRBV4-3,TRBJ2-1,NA,TGCGCCAGCAGCCAAGACGAGAACTACAATGAGCAGTTCTTC,CASSQDENYNEQFF
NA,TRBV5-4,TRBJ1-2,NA,TGTGCCAGCAGCTTGGCTAGGGGGGACTATGGCTACACCTTC,CASSLARGDYGYTF
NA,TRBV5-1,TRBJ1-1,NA,TGCGCCAGTACCCCAGGGGCTGGAAACACTGAAGCTTTCTTT,CASTPGAGNTEAFF